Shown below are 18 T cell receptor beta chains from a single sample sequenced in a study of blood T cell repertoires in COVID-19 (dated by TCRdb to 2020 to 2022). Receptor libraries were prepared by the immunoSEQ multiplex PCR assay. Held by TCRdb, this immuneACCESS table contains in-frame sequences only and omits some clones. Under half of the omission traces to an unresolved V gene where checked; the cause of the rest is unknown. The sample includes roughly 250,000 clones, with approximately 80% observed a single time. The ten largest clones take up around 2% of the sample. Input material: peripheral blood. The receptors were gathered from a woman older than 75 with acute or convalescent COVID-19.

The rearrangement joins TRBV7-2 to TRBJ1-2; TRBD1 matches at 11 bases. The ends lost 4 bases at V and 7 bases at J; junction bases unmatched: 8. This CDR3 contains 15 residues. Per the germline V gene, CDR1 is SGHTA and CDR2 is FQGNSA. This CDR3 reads CASSYRDRGWSGYTF. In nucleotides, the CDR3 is TGTGCCAGCAGCTACCGGGACAGGGGGTGGAGTGGCTACACCTTC. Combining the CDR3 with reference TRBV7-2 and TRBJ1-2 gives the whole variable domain GAGVSQSPSNKVTEKGKDVELRCDPISGHTALYWYRQSLGQGLEFLIYFQGNSAPDKSGLPSDRFSAERTGGSVSTLTIQRTQQEDSAVYLCASSYRDRGWSGYTFGSGTRLTVV.

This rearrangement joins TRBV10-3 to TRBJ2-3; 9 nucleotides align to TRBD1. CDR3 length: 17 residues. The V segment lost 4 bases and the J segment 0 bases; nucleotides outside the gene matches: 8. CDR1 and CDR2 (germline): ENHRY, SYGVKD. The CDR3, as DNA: TGTGCCATCAGTGCCGGGACAGGGACCTCTAGCACAGATACGCAGTATTTT. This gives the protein CAISAGTGTSSTDTQYF.

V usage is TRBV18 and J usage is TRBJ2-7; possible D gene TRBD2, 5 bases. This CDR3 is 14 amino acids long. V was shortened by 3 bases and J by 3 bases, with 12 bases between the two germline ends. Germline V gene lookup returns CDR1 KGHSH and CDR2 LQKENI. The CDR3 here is CASSPMTNYYEQYF. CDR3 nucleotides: TGTGCCAGCTCACCTATGACTAACTACTACGAGCAGTACTTC.

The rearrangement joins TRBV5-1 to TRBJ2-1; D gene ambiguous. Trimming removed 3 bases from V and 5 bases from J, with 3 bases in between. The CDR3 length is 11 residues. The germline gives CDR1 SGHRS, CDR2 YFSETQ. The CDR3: CASSSNNEQFF. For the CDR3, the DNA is TGCGCCAGCAGCTCTAACAATGAGCAGTTCTTC.

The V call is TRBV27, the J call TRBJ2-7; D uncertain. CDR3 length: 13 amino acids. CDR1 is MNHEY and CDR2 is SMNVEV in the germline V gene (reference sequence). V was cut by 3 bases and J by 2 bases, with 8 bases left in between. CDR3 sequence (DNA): TGTGCCAGCAGTTTTGCAAGCACCTACGAGCAGTACTTC. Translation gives CASSFASTYEQYF.

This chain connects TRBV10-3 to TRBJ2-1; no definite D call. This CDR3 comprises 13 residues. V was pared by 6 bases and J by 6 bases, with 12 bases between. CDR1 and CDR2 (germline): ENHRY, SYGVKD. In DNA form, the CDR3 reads TGTGCCATCAGCCGGGTCCCGAGCAATGAGCAGTTCTTC. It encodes CAISRVPSNEQFF.

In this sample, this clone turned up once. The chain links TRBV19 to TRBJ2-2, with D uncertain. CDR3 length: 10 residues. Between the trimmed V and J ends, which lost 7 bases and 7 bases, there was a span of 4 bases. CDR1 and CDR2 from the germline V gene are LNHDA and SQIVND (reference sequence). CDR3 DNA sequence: TGTGCCAGTACGGTCGGGGAGCTGTTTTTT. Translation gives CASTVGELFF. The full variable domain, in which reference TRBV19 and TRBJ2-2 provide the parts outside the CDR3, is DGGITQSPKYLFRKEGQNVTLSCEQNLNHDAMYWYRQDPGQGLRLIYYSQIVNDFQKGDIAEGYSVSREKKESFPLTVTSAQKNPTAFYLCASTVGELFFGEGSRLTVL.

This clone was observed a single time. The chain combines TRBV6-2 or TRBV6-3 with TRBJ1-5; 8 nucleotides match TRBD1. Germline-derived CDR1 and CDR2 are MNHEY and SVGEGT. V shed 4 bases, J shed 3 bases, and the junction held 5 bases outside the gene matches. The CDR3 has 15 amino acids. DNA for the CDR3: TGTGCCAGCAGTTTAGGACAGGGTTACAATCAGCCCCAGCATTTT. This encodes CASSLGQGYNQPQHF.

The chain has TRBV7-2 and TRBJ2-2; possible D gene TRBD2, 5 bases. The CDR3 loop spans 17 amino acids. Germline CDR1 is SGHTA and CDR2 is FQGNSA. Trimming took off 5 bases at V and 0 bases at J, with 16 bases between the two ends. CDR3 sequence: CASSETRRHANTGELFF. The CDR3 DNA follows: TGTGCCAGCAGCGAAACTAGACGGCACGCGAACACCGGGGAGCTGTTTTTT.

The CDR3 protein is CASSEGPRLQETQYF. The CDR3 DNA reads TGTGCCAGCAGTGAAGGCCCCAGGCTACAAGAGACCCAGTACTTC. This rearrangement joins TRBV2 to TRBJ2-5; D is unresolved. This CDR3 is built from 15 residues. Looked up from germline, CDR1 is SNHLY and CDR2 is FYNNEI. Trimming took 1 base from V and 2 from J, leaving 11 bases between them.

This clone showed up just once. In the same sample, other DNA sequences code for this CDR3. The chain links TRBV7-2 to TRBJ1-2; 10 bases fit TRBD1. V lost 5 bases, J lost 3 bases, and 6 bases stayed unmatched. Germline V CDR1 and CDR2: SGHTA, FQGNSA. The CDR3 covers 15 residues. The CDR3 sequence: CASSPRTGGDYGYTF. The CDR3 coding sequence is TGTGCCAGCAGCCCCAGGACAGGGGGAGACTATGGCTACACCTTC.

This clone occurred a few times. The CDR3 DNA reads TGTGCCAGCAGTCCAACAGGGTCGGGTGAGCAGTTCTTC. Translated: CASSPTGSGEQFF. The V call is TRBV12-3 or TRBV12-4, the J call TRBJ2-1; tentative D call: TRBD1 (6 bases). The V end was cut by 5 bases, the J end by 9 bases, with 14 bases between. This CDR3 spans 13 amino acids.

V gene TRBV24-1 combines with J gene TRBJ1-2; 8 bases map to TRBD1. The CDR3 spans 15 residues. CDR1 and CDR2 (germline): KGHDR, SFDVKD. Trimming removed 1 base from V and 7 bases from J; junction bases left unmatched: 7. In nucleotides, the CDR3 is TGTGCCACCAGTGATTTTGCAGGGGGCAAGATTGGCTACACCTTC. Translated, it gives CATSDFAGGKIGYTF.

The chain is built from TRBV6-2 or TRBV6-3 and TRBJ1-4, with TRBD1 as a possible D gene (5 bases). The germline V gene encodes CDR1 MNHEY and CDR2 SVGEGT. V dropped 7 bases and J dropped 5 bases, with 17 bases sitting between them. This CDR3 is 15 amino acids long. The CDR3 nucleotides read TGTGCCAGCAACCCCCAAGGGGCCAACAATGAAAAACTGTTTTTT. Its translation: CASNPQGANNEKLFF.

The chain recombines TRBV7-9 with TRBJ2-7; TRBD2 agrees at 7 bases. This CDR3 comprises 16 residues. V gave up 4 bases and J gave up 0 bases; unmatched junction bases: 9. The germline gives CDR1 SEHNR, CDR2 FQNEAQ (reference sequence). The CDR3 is CASSSPPGTNSYEQYF. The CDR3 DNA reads TGTGCCAGCAGCTCCCCCCCCGGGACTAACTCCTACGAGCAGTACTTC.

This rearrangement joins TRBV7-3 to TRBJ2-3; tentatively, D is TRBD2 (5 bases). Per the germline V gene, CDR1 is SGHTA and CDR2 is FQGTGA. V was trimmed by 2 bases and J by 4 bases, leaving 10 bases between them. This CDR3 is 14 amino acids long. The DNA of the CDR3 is TGTGCCAGCAGCTTACGTGGGAGCGCAGATACGCAGTATTTT. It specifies CASSLRGSADTQYF.

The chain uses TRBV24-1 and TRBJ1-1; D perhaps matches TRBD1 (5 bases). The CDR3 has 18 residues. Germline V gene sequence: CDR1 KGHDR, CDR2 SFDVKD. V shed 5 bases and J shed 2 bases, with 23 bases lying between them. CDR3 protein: CATSGPPYGRGGNTEAFF. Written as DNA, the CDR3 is TGTGCCACCAGTGGGCCCCCATATGGGCGGGGCGGAAACACTGAAGCTTTCTTT.

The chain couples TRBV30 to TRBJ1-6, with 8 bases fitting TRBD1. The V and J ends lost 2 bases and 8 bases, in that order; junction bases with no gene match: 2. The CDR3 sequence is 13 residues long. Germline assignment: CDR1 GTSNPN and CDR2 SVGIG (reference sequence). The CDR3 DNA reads TGTGCCTGGAGTCTGGGACAGGATTCACCCCTCCACTTT. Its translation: CAWSLGQDSPLHF.